The sample holds many counts of the clone carrying this TCR beta chain. Its cognate antigen is unknown. The entry originates in a study of identical twins. CDR1 MNHEY and CDR2 SVGAGI come from the germline V gene. The CDR3 extends over 12 amino acids. The V end lost 7 bases, the J end lost 0 bases, and 5 bases lay between the germline ends. Each CDR3 protein is one row after TCRdb ran MiXCR on the 5' RACE reads. The sample lists roughly 750,000 distinct CDR3 sequences; approximately 21% were seen once. Study-wide points: Without tracking the same donors, conclusions rested on cross-sectional statistical analysis.

These data were likewise used in another study, on T cells expressing NK-cell markers.

The sample consisted of PBMCs. The clonotype comes from a woman aged 18-29 years in good health. The chain employs TRBV6-5 and TRBJ2-3; D gene unclear. The CDR3 nucleotides are TGTGCCAGCATTTCCAGCACAGATACGCAGTATTTT. It codes for CASISSTDTQYF.